The 4 T cell receptor beta chains in this list originate from one sample, sequenced in a study of blood T cells in healthy people across ages. Primed by a sample-barcoded 5' primer and a J-beta primer mix, a second PCR proceeded for roughly 7 to 12 cycles. TCRdb passed the 5' RACE reads through MiXCR, listing each CDR3 protein once. This table has 1,800,000 or so distinct CDR3 sequences, roughly two fifths appearing once. Sequencing used blood. Every receptor here comes from a human donor in good health.

In its sample, this clonotype was seen a few times. The chain links TRBV12-3 or TRBV12-4 to TRBJ2-5; TRBD1 matches at 9 bases. This CDR3 region has 17 residues. Trimming at V came to 6 bases and at J to 7 bases, leaving 18 bases not matched to a gene. In nucleotides, the CDR3 is TGTGCCAGCAGACAAGCCGGACAGGGGCCACCGGGTGGGACCCAGTACTTC. Its translation: CASRQAGQGPPGGTQYF.

V usage is TRBV5-1 and J usage is TRBJ1-5, with D possibly being TRBD1 (5 bases). This CDR3 is built from 15 residues. V lost 1 base and J lost 4, with 12 bases in between. Germline V gene sequence: CDR1 SGHRS, CDR2 YFSETQ. The CDR3 DNA reads as TGCGCCAGCAGCTTGCTCGGGGGACTAAATCAGCCCCAGCATTTT. This gives the protein CASSLLGGLNQPQHF.

This clonotype was recorded a few times. The chain employs TRBV12-3 or TRBV12-4 and TRBJ1-5, with 9 bases fitting TRBD1. Trimming at V came to 6 bases and at J to 1 base, leaving 16 bases not matched to a gene. This CDR3 is 19 amino acids long. The CDR3 DNA reads as TGTGCCAGCAGCACACACAGGGGGCGATCCTCGGGAAGCAATCAGCCCCAGCATTTT. Its translation is CASSTHRGRSSGSNQPQHF.

Only a few counts were recorded for this clonotype. The chain is built from TRBV12-3 or TRBV12-4 and TRBJ1-5; D is possibly TRBD1 (5 bases). CDR3 size: 14 residues. Trimming shortened V by 5 bases and J by 5 bases, and 13 bases separated the two germline ends. CDR3 nucleotides: TGTGCCAGCAGTATTATAGGGGCGGATCAGCCCCAGCATTTT. Its protein product is CASSIIGADQPQHF.